Described below is a single TCR beta chain sequence and its context. At the DNA level, this CDR3 is encoded by other sequences in the same sample as well. This sample was taken from a study of blood T cell repertoires in COVID-19. Sequencing was performed with immunoSEQ multiplex PCR; in TCRdb, only in-frame clones are kept and a portion is missing. The table shows some 210,000 clones, with around 81% occurring only once. The CDR3 consists of 13 residues. The J segment lost 2 bases and the V segment lost 3 bases, leaving 1 base of the junction unmatched. The germline V gene encodes CDR1 MDHEN and CDR2 SYDVKM.

The sequencing input was PBMCs or T cells enriched from blood (not recorded which). V gene TRBV28 combines with J gene TRBJ2-7; 7 bases align to TRBD2. The TCR sequence derives from a woman between 50 and 59 years old with acute COVID-19. The CDR3 spells CASSFSGAYEQYF. CDR3 bases: TGTGCCAGCAGTTTCAGCGGGGCCTACGAGCAGTACTTC. Supplemented by reference TRBV28 and TRBJ2-7, the full variable domain reads DVKVTQSSRYLVKRTGEKVFLECVQDMDHENMFWYRQDPGLGLRLIYFSYDVKMKEKGDIPEGYSVSREKKERFSLILESASTNQTSMYLCASSFSGAYEQYFGPGTRLTVT.